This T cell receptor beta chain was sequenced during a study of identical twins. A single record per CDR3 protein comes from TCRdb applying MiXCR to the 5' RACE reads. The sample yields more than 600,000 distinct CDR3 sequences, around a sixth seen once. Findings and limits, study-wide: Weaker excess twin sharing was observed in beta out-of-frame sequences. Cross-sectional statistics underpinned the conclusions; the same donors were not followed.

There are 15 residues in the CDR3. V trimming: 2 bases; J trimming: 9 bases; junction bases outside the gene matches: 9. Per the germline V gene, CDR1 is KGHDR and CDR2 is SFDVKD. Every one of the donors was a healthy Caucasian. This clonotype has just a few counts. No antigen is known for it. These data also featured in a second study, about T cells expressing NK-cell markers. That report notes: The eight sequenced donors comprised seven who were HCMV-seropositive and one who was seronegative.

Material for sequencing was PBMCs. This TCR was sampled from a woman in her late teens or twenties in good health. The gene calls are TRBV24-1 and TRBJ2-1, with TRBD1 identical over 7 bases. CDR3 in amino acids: CATSDSHNGDSEQFF. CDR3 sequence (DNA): TGTGCCACCAGTGATTCCCACAACGGGGACAGTGAGCAGTTCTTC.